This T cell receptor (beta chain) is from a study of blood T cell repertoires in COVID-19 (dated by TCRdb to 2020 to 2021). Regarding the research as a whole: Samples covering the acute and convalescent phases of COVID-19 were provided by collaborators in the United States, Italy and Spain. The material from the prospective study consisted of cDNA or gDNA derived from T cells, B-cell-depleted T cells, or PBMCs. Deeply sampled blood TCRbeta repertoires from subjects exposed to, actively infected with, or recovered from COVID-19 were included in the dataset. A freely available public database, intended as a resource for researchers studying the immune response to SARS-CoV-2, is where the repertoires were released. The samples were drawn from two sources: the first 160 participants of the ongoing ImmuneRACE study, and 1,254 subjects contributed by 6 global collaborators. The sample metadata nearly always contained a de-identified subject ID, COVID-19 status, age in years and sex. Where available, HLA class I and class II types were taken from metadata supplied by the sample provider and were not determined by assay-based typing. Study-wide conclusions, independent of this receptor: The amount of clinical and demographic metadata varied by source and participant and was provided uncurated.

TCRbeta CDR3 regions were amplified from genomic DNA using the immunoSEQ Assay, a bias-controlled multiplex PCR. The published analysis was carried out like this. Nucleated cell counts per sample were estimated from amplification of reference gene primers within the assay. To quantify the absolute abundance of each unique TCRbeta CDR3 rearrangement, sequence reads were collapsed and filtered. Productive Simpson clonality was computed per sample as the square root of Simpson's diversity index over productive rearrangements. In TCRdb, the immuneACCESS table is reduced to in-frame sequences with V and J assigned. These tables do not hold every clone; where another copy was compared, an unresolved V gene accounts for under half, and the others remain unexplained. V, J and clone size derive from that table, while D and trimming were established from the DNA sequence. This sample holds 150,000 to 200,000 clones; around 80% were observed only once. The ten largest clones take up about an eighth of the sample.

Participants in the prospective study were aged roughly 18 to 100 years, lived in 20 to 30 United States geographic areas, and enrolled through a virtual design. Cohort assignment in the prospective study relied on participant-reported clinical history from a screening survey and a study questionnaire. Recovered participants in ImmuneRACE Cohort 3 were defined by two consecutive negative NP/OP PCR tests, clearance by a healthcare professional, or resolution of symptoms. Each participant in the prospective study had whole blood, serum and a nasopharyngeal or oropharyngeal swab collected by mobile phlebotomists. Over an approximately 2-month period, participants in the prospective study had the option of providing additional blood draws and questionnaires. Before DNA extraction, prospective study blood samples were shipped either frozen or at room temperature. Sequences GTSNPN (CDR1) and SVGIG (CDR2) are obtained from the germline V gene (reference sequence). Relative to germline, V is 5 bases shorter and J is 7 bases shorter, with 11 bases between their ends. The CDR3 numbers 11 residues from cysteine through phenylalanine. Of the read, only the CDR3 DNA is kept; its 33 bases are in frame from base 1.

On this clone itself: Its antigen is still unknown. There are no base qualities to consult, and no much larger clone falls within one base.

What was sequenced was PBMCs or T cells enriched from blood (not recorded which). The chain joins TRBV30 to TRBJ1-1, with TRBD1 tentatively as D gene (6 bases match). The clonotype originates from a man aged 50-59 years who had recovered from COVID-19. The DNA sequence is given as TGTGCCTGGTTAGGGGGAAGTGAAGCTTTCTTT. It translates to CAWLGGSEAFF.